What follows are 15 T cell receptor beta chains derived from one specimen sequenced in a study of Ad26.COV2.S vaccination and SARS-CoV-2 variants (dated by TCRdb to the early 2020s). The library was made by the immunoSEQ multiplex PCR assay. In its TCRdb copy, this immuneACCESS table keeps in-frame sequences only and misses some clones. Where compared with another copy, unresolved V genes explain less than half of these, and the others have no known cause. The sample table lists around 400,000 clones, over 75% of them with a count of one. The ten largest clones capture less than 15% of the sample. Reading the label with the study, this specimen's treatment or condition is: approximately 18 received Ad26.COV2.S at low or high dose, single or two shots; about 5 received placebo; per-sample allocation not given. For vaccine and placebo recipients, the sequenced repertoires came from samples collected on day 63 after the first injection.

The input for sequencing was peripheral blood, taken in a trial of Ad26.COV2.S vaccine versus placebo. The receptors stem from a person aged 18 to 65 who received the Ad26.COV2.S COVID-19 vaccine or a placebo.

The J gene is TRBJ1-5, the V gene TRBV6-5; no clear D. The CDR3 loop spans 13 amino acids. The V and J ends lost 2 bases and 5 bases respectively, with 7 bases between them. Germline V lookup: CDR1 MNHEY, CDR2 SVGAGI. The CDR3, as DNA: TGTGCCAGCAGTTACGCACCATATCAGCCCCAGCATTTT. It yields the protein CASSYAPYQPQHF.

This clone occurred a few times. CDR3 nucleotide sequence: TGTGCTAGTACCCGGGACACCAATCAGCCCCAGCATTTT. It yields the protein CASTRDTNQPQHF. The chain employs TRBV12-5 and TRBJ1-5; possibly TRBD1 for D (6 bases). The CDR3 has 13 amino acids. V was trimmed by 8 bases and J by 3 bases, leaving 11 bases between them. Germline V lookup: CDR1 LGHNT, CDR2 FRNRAP.

The chain recombines TRBV30 with TRBJ2-2; D gene ambiguous. V shed 0 bases and J shed 1 base, with 12 bases lying between them. The CDR3 runs to 16 residues. CDR1 is GTSNPN, CDR2 SVGIG, per germline (reference sequence). CDR3 in amino acids: CAWSVGTNWNTGELFF. The CDR3 DNA reads as TGTGCCTGGAGTGTAGGTACCAATTGGAACACCGGGGAGCTGTTTTTT.

This sequence joins TRBV6-5 and TRBJ2-3; 7 nucleotides match TRBD2. Germline values: CDR1 MNHEY, CDR2 SVGAGI. V trimming: 6 bases; J trimming: 4 bases; junction bases outside the gene matches: 10. The CDR3 covers 15 residues. The CDR3 nucleotides read TGTGCCAGCAGCCATACTGGCCTAGCGGCAGATACGCAGTATTTT. Its translation: CASSHTGLAADTQYF.

V gene TRBV6-2 or TRBV6-3 combines with J gene TRBJ1-2; TRBD1 might be the D (6 bases). Per the germline V gene, CDR1 is MNHEY and CDR2 is SVGEGT. This CDR3 has 15 amino acids. Deletions cut 6 bases from V and 0 bases from J, with 14 bases between. CDR3: CASSPNRQANYGYTF. The CDR3 nucleotides read TGTGCCAGCAGCCCCAATCGACAGGCTAACTATGGCTACACCTTC.

This chain joins TRBV25-1 and TRBJ2-7, with a tentative D call TRBD1 (6 bases). Deletions cut 4 bases from V and 3 bases from J, with 19 bases between. CDR3 length: 16 amino acids. The germline CDR1 and CDR2 sequences are MGHDK and SYGVNS. The CDR3 DNA follows: TGTGCCAGCAGTGCCGGCCAAGGACAGAACCTCTACGAGCAGTACTTC. It translates to CASSAGQGQNLYEQYF.

In its sample, this clone was seen once. The rearrangement uses TRBV28 and TRBJ2-7, with TRBD1 identical over 10 bases. The CDR3 runs to 14 residues. Germline-derived CDR1 and CDR2 are MDHEN and SYDVKM. Trimming at V came to 6 bases and at J to 3 bases, leaving 5 bases not matched to a gene. The CDR3 loop reads CASRSGTGVYEQYF. The DNA for the CDR3 is TGTGCCAGCAGATCCGGGACAGGGGTCTACGAGCAGTACTTC.

The chain carries TRBV6-1 and TRBJ1-5, with a possible D match to TRBD1 (6 bases). The V gene's germline CDR1 is MNHNS and CDR2 SASEGT. The CDR3 consists of 15 residues. Trimming cost V 1 base and J 11 bases, with 18 bases left between them. CDR3 sequence (DNA): TGTGCCAGCAGTGAAGGACAGGCTCCGGTCGCGGCCCAGCATTTT. This encodes CASSEGQAPVAAQHF.

The chain employs TRBV18 and TRBJ2-5, with D maybe TRBD2 (5 bases). This CDR3 comprises 15 residues. Germline lookup yields CDR1 KGHSH and CDR2 LQKENI. V was pared by 3 bases and J by 5 bases, with 16 bases between. The CDR3, as DNA: TGTGCCAGCTCACCGCGTACGGGAAGATCGGAGACCCAGTACTTC. It codes for CASSPRTGRSETQYF.

The chain combines TRBV28 with TRBJ1-5, with D possibly being TRBD1 (5 bases). V shed 4 bases and J shed 3 bases, with 13 bases lying between them. The germline CDR1 and CDR2 sequences are MDHEN and SYDVKM. CDR3 size: 15 residues. CDR3 region: CASSSAQGDNQPQHF. In nucleotides, the CDR3 is TGTGCCAGCAGTTCCGCCCAGGGCGACAATCAGCCCCAGCATTTT.

J is TRBJ2-3 and V is TRBV6-6; TRBD2 matches 8 bases. This CDR3 is 15 amino acids long. With 4 bases clipped from V and 2 bases from J, the junction kept 5 bases outside the gene matches. Looked up from germline, CDR1 is MNHNY and CDR2 is SVGAGI (reference sequence). The CDR3 bases are TGTGCCAGCAGTTCCGGACTAGCTTTCACAGATACGCAGTATTTT. Protein: CASSSGLAFTDTQYF.

The V gene is TRBV27, the J gene TRBJ1-2; D unclear. The CDR3 spans 15 residues. CDR1 MNHEY and CDR2 SMNVEV come from the germline V gene (reference sequence). With 2 bases removed from V and 1 base from J, the gap between germline ends came to 11 bases. The DNA for the CDR3 is TGTGCCAGCAGTTTAGGAGGGCCGTTTAACTATGGCTACACCTTC. The encoded protein is CASSLGGPFNYGYTF.

This clone occurred once. This chain links TRBV11-3 with TRBJ2-3; D perhaps matches TRBD1 (6 bases). Germline CDR1 and CDR2: SGHNT and YENEEA. The V gene lost 7 bases and the J gene lost 3 bases, with 17 bases spanning the gap. The CDR3 totals 15 residues. CDR3 DNA: TGTGCCAGCAACTTGGGGGCTAGTAAAACAGATACGCAGTATTTT. Its translation is CASNLGASKTDTQYF.

The genes are TRBV6-5 and TRBJ2-7; TRBD1 matches at 7 bases. V was pared by 1 base and J by 4 bases, with 7 bases of the junction left unmatched. This CDR3 spans 15 amino acids. Germline CDR1 and CDR2: MNHEY and SVGAGI. CDR3 residues: CASSYYDRETYEQYF. CDR3 nucleotide sequence: TGTGCCAGCAGTTACTACGACAGGGAGACGTACGAGCAGTACTTC.

The chain uses TRBV5-4 and TRBJ1-2; no clear D gene. V was cut by 0 bases and J by 0 bases, with 12 bases left in between. The CDR3 covers 16 residues. Germline CDR1 SGHNT, CDR2 YYREEE (reference sequence). This CDR3 reads CASSLVGRPANYGYTF. The CDR3 DNA sequence: TGTGCCAGCAGCTTGGTAGGTCGACCGGCTAACTATGGCTACACCTTC.